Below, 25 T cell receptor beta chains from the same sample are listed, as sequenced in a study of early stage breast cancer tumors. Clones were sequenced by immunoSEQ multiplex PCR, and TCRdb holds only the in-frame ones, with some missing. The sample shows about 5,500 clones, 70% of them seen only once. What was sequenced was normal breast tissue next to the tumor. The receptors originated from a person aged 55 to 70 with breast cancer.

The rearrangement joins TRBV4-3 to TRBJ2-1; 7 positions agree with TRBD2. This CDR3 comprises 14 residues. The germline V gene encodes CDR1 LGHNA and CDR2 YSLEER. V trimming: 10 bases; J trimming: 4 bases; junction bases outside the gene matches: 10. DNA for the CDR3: TGCGCCAACCGCCCAGCGGGATCGTACAATGAGCAGTTCTTC. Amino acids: CANRPAGSYNEQFF.

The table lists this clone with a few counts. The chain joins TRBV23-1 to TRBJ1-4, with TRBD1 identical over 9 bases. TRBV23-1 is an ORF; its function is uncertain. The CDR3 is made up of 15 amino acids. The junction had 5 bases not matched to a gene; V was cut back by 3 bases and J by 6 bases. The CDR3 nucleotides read TGCGCCAGCAGTCATTGGACAGGGGAAGATGAAAAACTGTTTTTT. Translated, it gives CASSHWTGEDEKLFF.

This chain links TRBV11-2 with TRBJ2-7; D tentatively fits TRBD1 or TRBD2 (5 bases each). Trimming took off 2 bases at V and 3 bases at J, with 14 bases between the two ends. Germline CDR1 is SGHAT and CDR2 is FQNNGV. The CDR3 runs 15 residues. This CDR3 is CASSLSHGTDYEQYF. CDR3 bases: TGTGCCAGCAGCTTATCTCACGGGACGGACTACGAGCAGTACTTC.

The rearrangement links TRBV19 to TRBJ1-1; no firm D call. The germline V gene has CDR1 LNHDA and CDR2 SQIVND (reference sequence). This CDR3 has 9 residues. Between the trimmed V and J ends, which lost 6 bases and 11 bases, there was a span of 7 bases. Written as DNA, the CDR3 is TGTGCCAGTAGCCGCTCGGCTTTCTTT. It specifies CASSRSAFF. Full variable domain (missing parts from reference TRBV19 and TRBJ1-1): DGGITQSPKYLFRKEGQNVTLSCEQNLNHDAMYWYRQDPGQGLRLIYYSQIVNDFQKGDIAEGYSVSREKKESFPLTVTSAQKNPTAFYLCASSRSAFFGQGTRLTVV.

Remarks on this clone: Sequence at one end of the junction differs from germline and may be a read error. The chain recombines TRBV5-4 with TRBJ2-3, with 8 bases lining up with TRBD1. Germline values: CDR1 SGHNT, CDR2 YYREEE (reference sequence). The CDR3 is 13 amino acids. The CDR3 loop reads CASSLGQAGGEYF. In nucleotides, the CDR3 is TGTGCCAGCAGTTTGGGACAGGCTGGTGGGGAGTATTTT.

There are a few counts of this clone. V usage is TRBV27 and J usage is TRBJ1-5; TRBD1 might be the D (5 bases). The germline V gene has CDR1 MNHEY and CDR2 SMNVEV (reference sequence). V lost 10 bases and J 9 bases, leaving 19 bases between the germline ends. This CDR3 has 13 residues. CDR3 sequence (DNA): TGTGCCACCGTGGGACTTCGCGGGGGGCCCCAGCATTTT. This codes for CATVGLRGGPQHF.

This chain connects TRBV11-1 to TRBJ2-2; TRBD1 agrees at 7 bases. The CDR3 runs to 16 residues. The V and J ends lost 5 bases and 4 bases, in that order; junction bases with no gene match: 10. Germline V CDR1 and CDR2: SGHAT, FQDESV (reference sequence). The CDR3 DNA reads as TGTGCCAGCAGCAGTCGGACAGGAATATTCACCGGGGAGCTGTTTTTT. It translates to CASSSRTGIFTGELFF.

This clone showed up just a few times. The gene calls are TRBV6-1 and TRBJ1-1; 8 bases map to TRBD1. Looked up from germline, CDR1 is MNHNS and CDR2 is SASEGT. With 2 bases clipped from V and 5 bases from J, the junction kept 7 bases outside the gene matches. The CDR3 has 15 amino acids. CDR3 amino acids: CASSELGQGRTEAFF. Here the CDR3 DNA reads TGTGCCAGCAGTGAACTAGGACAGGGTAGGACTGAAGCTTTCTTT.

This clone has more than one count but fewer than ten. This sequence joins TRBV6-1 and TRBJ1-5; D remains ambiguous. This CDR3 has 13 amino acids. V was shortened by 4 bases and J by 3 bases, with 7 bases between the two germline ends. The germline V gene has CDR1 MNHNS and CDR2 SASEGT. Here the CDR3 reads CASSGQINQPQHF. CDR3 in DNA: TGTGCCAGCAGTGGACAAATCAATCAGCCCCAGCATTTT.

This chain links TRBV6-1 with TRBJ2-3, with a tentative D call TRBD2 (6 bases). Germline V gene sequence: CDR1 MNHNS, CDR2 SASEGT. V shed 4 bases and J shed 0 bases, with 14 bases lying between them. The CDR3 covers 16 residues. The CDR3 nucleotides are TGTGCCAGCAGTGTGAGTAGCGGCGGTAGCACAGATACGCAGTATTTT. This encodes CASSVSSGGSTDTQYF.

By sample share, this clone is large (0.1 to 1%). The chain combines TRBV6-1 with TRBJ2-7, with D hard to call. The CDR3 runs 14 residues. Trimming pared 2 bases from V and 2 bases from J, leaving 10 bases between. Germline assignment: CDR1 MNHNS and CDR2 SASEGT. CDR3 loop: CASSEYQEPYEQYF. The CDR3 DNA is TGTGCCAGCAGTGAATATCAGGAGCCCTACGAGCAGTACTTC.

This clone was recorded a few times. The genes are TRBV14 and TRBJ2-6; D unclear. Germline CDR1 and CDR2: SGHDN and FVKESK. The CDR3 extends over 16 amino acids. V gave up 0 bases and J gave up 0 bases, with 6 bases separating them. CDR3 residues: CASSQDWGSGANVLTF. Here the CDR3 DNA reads TGTGCCAGCAGCCAAGATTGGGGCTCTGGGGCCAACGTCCTGACTTTC.

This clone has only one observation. The CDR3 reads CASSGGQVGYEQYF. The CDR3 bases are TGTGCCAGCAGCGGTGGACAGGTCGGCTACGAGCAGTACTTC. The chain has TRBV9 and TRBJ2-7; 7 bases are shared with TRBD1. Trimming took 3 bases from V and 3 from J; bases not matched to a gene: 6. CDR3 length equals 14 residues. The germline gives CDR1 SGDLS, CDR2 YYNGEE.

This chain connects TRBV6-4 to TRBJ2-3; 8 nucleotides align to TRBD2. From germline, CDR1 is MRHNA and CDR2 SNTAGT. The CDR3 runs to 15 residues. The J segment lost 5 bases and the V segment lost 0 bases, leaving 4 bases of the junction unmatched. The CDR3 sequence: CASSDSAGGRDTQYF. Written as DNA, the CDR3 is TGTGCCAGCAGTGACTCTGCGGGGGGAAGAGATACGCAGTATTTT.

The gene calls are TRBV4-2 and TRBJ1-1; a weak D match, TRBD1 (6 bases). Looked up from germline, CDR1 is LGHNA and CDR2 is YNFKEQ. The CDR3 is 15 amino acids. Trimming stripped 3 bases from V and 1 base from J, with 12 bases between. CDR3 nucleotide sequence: TGTGCCAGCAGCCAGGGGGGACAAGCGAACACTGAAGCTTTCTTT. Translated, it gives CASSQGGQANTEAFF.

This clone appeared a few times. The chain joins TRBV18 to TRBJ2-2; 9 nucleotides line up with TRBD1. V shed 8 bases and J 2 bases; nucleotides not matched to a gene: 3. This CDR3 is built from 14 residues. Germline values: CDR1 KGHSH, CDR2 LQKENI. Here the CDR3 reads CASTGQGNTGELFF. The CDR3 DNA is TGTGCCAGCACGGGACAGGGTAACACCGGGGAGCTGTTTTTT.

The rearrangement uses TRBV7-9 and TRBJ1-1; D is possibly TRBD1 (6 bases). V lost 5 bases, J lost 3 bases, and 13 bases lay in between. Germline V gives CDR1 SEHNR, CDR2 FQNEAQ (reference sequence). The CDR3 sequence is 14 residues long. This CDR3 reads CASSQDRWDTEAFF. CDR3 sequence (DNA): TGTGCCAGCAGCCAAGACAGGTGGGACACTGAAGCTTTCTTT.

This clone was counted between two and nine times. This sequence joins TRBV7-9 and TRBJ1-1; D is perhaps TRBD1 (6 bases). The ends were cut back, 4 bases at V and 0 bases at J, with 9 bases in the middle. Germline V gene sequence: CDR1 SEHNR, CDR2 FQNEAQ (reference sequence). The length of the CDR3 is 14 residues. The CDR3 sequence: CASSSQGMNTEAFF. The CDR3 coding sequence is TGTGCCAGCAGCTCACAGGGAATGAACACTGAAGCTTTCTTT. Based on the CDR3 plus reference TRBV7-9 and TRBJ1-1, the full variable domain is DTGVSQNPRHKITKRGQNVTFRCDPISEHNRLYWYRQTLGQGPEFLTYFQNEAQLEKSRLLSDRFSAERPKGSFSTLEIQRTEQGDSAMYLCASSSQGMNTEAFFGQGTRLTVV.

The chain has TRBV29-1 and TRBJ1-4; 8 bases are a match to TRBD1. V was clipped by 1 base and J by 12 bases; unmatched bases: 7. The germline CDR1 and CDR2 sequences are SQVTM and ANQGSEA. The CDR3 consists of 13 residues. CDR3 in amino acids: CSVEVSQGAELFF. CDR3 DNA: TGCAGCGTTGAAGTTAGTCAGGGGGCAGAACTGTTTTTT.

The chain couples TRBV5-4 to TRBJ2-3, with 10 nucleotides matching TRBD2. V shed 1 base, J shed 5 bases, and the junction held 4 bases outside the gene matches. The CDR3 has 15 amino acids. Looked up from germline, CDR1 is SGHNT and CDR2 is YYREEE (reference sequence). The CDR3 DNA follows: TGTGCCAGCAGCTTGTTAGCGGGGGGCCAAGATACGCAGTATTTT. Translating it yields CASSLLAGGQDTQYF.

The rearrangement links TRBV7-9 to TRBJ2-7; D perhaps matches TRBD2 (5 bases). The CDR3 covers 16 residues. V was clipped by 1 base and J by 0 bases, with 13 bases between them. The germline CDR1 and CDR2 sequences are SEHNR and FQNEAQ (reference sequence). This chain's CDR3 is CASSLGGLLFSYEQYF. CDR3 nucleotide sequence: TGTGCCAGCAGCTTAGGCGGGCTCCTCTTCTCCTACGAGCAGTACTTC.

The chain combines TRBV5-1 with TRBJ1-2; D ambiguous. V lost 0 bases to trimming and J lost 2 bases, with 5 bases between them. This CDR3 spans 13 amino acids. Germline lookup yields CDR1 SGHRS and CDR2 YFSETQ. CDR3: CASSLGLNYGYTF. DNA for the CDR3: TGCGCCAGCAGCTTGGGGCTAAACTATGGCTACACCTTC.

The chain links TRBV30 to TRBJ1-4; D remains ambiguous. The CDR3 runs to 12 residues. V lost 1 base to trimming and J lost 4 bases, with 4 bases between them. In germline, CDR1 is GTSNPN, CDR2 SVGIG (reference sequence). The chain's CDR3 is CAWSGSNEKLFF. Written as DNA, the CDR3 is TGTGCCTGGAGTGGGAGTAATGAAAAACTGTTTTTT.

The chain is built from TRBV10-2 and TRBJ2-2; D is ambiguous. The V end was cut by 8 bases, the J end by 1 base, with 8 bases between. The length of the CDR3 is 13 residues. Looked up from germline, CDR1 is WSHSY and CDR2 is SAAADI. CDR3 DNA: TGCGCCAGCTGGCAGGAGAACACCGGGGAGCTGTTTTTT. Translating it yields CASWQENTGELFF.

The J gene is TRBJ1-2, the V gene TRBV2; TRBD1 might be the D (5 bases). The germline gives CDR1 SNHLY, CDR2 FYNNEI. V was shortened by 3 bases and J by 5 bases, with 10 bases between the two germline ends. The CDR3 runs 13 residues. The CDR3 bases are TGTGCCAGCAGTGACAATACAGGTTATGGCTACACCTTC. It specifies CASSDNTGYGYTF. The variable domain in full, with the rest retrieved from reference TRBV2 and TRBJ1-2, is EPEVTQTPSHQVTQMGQEVILRCVPISNHLYFYWYRQILGQKVEFLVSFYNNEISEKSEIFDDQFSVERPDGSNFTLKIRSTKLEDSAMYFCASSDNTGYGYTFGSGTRLTVV.